This T cell receptor (beta chain) originates from a study of cytomegalovirus exposure and HLA in healthy donors. Turning to the study itself: In terms of ancestry, the Caucasian-associated cluster contained about four fifths of the approximately 380 genotyped donors.

On this clone itself: Its antigen is unidentified.

Healthy bone marrow donors supplied every sample. Study-level findings and limits: Earlier results showed most TCR beta V segments being productive about 87% or about 30% of the time.

The study ran its PCR with 60 Vbeta and 13 Jbeta primers. The protocol was immunoSEQ multiplex PCR, while the TCRdb copy is restricted to in-frame clones and leaves out a portion. The sample has 120,000 to 150,000 clones, around 65% seen once. The source material was PBMCs. The TCR comes from a woman aged 55-70 years in good health and CMV-seronegative.

The CDR3 DNA reads as TGTGCCAGCAGCTTGGTGGGACAGGGTAGGAAATACACTGAAGCTTTCTTT. Its translation: CASSLVGQGRKYTEAFF. The chain employs TRBV5-6 and TRBJ1-1; 9 nucleotides line up with TRBD1. V shed 0 bases and J 3 bases; nucleotides not matched to a gene: 9. The germline gives CDR1 SGHDT, CDR2 YYEEEE. The CDR3 totals 17 residues.